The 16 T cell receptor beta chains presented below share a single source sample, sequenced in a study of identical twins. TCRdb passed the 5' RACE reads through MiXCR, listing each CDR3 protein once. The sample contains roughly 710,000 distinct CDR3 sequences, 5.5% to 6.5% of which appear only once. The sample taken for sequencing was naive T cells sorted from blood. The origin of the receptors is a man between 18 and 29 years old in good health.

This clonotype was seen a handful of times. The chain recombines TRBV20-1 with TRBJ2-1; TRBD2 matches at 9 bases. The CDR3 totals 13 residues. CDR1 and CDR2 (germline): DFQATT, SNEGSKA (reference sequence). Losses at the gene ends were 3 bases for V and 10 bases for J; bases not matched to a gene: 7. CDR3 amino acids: CSASPSGNGEQFF. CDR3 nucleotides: TGCAGTGCTAGTCCTAGCGGGAATGGCGAGCAGTTCTTC.

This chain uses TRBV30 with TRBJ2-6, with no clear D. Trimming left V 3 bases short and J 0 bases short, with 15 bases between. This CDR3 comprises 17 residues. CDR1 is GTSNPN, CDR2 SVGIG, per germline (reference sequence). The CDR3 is CAWSHVTISSGANVLTF. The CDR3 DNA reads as TGTGCCTGGAGCCATGTCACCATCTCCTCTGGGGCCAACGTCCTGACTTTC.

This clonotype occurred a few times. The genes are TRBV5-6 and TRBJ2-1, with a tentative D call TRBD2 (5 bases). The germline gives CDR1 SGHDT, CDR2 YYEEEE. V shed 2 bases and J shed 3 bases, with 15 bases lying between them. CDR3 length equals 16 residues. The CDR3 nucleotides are TGTGCCAGCAGCTTCCCCAAACGGGGTCGCTACAATGAGCAGTTCTTC. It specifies CASSFPKRGRYNEQFF. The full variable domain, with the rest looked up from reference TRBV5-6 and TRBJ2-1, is DAGVTQSPTHLIKTRGQQVTLRCSPKSGHDTVSWYQQALGQGPQFIFQYYEEEERQRGNFPDRFSGHQFPNYSSELNVNALLLGDSALYLCASSFPKRGRYNEQFFGPGTRLTVL.

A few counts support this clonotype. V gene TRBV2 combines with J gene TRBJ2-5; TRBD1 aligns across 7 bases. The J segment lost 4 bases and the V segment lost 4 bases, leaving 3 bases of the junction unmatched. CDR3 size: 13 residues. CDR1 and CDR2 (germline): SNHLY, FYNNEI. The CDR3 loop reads CASSGDSRETQYF. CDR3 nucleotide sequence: TGTGCCAGCAGTGGGGACAGCAGAGAGACCCAGTACTTC.

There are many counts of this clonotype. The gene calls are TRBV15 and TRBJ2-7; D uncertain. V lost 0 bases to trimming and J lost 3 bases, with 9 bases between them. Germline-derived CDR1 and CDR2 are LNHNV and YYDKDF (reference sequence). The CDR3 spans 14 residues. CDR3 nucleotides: TGTGCCACCAGCAGAGATCTTGGCGGCTACGAGCAGTACTTC. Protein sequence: CATSRDLGGYEQYF.

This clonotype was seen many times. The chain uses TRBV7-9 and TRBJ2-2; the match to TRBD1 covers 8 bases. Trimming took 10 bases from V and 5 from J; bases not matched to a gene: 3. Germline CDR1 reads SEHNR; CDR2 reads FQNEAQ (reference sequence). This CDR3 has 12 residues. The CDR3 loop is CATRTGTGELFF. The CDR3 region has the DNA TGTGCCACCCGGACAGGGACCGGGGAGCTGTTTTTT.

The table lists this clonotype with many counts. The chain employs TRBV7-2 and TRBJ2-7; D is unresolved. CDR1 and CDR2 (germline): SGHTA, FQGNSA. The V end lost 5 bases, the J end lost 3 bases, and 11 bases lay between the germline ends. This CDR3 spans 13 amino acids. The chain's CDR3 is CASSPWRNYEQYF. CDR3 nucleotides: TGTGCCAGCAGCCCCTGGCGGAACTACGAGCAGTACTTC.

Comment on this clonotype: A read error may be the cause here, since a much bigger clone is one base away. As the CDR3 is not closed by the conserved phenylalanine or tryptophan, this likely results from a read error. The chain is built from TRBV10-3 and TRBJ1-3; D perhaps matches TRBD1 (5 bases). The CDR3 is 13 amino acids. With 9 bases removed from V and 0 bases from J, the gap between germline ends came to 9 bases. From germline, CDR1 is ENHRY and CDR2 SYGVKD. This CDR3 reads CAMGPISGNTIYC. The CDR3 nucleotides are TGTGCCATGGGACCGATCTCTGGAAACACCATATATTGT.

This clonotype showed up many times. The chain's CDR3 is CASRAPGGYIQYF. The DNA of the CDR3 is TGTGCCAGCAGGGCCCCAGGGGGTTACATTCAGTACTTC. The chain has TRBV12-3 or TRBV12-4 and TRBJ2-4, with 7 bases matching TRBD1. The CDR3 runs 13 residues. The junction had 7 bases not matched to a gene; V was cut back by 6 bases and J by 8 bases.

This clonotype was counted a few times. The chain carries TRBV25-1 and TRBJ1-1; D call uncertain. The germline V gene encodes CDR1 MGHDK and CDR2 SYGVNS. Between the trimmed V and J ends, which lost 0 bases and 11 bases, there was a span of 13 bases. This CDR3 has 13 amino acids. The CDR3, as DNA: TGTGCCAGCAGTGAATACGGTCCTCCGAATGCTTTCTTT. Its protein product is CASSEYGPPNAFF. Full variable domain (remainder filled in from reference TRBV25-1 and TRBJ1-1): EADIYQTPRYLVIGTGKKITLECSQTMGHDKMYWYQQDPGMELHLIHYSYGVNSTEKGDLSSESTVSRIRTEHFPLTLESARPSHTSQYLCASSEYGPPNAFFGQGTRLTVV.

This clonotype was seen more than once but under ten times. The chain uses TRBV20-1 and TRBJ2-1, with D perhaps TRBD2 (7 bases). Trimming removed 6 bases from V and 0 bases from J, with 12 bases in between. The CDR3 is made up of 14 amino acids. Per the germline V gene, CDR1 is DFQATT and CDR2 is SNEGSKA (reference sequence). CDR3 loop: CSAGGGISYNEQFF. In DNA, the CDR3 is TGCAGTGCAGGGGGGGGGATCTCCTACAATGAGCAGTTCTTC.

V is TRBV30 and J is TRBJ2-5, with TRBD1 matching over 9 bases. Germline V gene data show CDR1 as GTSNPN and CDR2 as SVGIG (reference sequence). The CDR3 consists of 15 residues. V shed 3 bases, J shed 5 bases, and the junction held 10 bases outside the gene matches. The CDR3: CAWRDGQGSGETQYF. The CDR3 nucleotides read TGTGCCTGGAGGGACGGACAGGGGTCGGGGGAGACCCAGTACTTC.

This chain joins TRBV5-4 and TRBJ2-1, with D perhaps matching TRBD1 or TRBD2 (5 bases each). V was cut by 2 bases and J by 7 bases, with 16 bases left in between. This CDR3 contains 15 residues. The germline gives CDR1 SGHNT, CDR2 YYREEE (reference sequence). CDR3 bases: TGTGCCAGCAGCTTTCGCAGGGATCGGGGTAATGAGCAGTTCTTC. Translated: CASSFRRDRGNEQFF.

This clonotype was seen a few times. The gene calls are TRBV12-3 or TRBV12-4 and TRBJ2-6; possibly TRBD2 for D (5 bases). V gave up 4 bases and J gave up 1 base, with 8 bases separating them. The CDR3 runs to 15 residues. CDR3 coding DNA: TGTGCCAGCAGTTATTGGGAGTCTGGGGCCAACGTCCTGACTTTC. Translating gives CASSYWESGANVLTF.

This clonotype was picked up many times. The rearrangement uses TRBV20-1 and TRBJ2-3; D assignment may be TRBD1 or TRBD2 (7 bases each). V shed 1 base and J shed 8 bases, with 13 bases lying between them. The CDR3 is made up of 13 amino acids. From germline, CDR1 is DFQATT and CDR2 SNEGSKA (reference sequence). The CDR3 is CSARGQGGLTQYF. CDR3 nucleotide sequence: TGCAGTGCTAGAGGACAGGGAGGGCTTACGCAGTATTTT.

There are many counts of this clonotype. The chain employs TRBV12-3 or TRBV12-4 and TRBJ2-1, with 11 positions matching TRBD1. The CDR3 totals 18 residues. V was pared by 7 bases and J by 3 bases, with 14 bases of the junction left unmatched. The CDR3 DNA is TGTGCCAGCACTCTCCGGGACAGGGGGTTTAGGAGCTACAATGAGCAGTTCTTC. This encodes CASTLRDRGFRSYNEQFF.